These T cell receptor beta chains were read from a single sample in a study of T cells in Graves' hyperthyroidism and ophthalmopathy. TCRdb ran MiXCR on the multiplex PCR reads and lists one entry per CDR3 protein. The data hold 490,000 or so distinct CDR3 sequences, with about 16% observed a single time. Material: blood. The receptors here all came from a woman younger than 45 with Graves' ophthalmopathy. CDR3s leave out the opening cysteine and the closing phenylalanine or tryptophan. Each record gives: CDR3 protein, clone size, V gene. Not every row has a clone size; where given, it reads once, few, many or a size class.

AISAREKETQY,few,TRBV10-3
ASSQAASGRADTQY,-,TRBV4-3
ASSPGGVQETQY,many,TRBV5-5
ASSLGSLLEAF,few,TRBV12-3/TRBV12-4
ASSQGQGSEQY,many,TRBV18
AWSPPGSGSTDTQY,few,TRBV30
ASSRGTSGTRYEQY,few,TRBV7-2
ASTGLGSGSFGGELF,-,TRBV19
ASSDRVGFGELF,-,TRBV6-2/TRBV6-3
ASSDRLASQETQY,many,TRBV2
ASSEGPTINTEAF,many,TRBV7-3
ASSVATAGQETQY,many,TRBV9
ASSGLISGGPGDGYT,-,TRBV25-1